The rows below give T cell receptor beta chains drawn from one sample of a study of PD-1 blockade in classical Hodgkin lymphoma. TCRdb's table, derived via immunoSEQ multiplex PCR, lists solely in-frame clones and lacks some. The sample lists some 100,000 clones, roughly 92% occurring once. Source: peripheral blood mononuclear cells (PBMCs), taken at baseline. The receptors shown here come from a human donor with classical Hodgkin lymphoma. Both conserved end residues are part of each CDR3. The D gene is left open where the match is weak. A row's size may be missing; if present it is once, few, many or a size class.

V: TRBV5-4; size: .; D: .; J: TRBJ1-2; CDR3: CASTRGDLYGYTF; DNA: TGTGCCAGCACGCGTGGGGATCTCTATGGCTACACCTTC
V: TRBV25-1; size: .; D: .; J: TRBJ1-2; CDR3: CASSESVGGRGYGYTF; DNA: TGTGCCAGCAGTGAATCGGTCGGGGGTAGAGGCTATGGCTACACCTTC
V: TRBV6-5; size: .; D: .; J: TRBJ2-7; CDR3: CASTPPGGDSYEQYF; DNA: TGTGCCAGCACTCCCCCGGGCGGTGACTCCTACGAGCAGTACTTC
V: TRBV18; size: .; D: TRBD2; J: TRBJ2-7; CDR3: CASSPSGRAGSYEQYF; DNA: TGTGCCAGCTCACCAAGCGGGAGGGCCGGATCCTACGAGCAGTACTTC
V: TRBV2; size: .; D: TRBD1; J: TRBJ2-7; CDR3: CASSATGVTSYEQYF; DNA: TGTGCCAGCAGTGCGACAGGGGTTACCTCCTACGAGCAGTACTTC
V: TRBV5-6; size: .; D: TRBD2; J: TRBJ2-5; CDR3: CASSFRTSGSSETQYF; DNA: TGTGCCAGCAGCTTCCGGACTAGCGGGAGCTCAGAGACCCAGTACTTC
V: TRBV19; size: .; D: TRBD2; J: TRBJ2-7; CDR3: CASGGGAYEQYF; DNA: TGTGCCAGTGGGGGGGGAGCCTACGAGCAGTACTTC
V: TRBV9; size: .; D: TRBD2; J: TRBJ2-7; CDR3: CASSVSGRSYEQYF; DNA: TGTGCCAGCAGCGTTAGCGGGAGATCCTACGAGCAGTACTTC
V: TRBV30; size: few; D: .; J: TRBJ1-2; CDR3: CAWRGQSNYGYTF; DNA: TGTGCCTGGAGAGGACAGTCTAACTATGGCTACACCTTC
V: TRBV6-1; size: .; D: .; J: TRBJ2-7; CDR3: CASSVNRYEQYF; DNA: TGTGCCAGCAGTGTTAATCGCTACGAGCAGTACTTC
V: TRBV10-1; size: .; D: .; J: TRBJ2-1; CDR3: CASSKELGNNEQFF; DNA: TGCGCCAGCAGCAAAGAACTGGGAAACAATGAGCAGTTCTTC
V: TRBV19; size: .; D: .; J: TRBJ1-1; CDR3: CASSIAEGPPEAFF; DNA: TGTGCCAGTAGTATAGCGGAAGGCCCTCCTGAAGCTTTCTTT
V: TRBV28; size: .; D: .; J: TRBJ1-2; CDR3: CASSLRGRRYGYTF; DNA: TGTGCCAGCAGTTTAAGGGGCAGGCGCTATGGCTACACCTTC
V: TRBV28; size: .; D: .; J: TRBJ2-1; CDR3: CASSFRATPIKEKQFF; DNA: TGTGCCAGCAGTTTCAGGGCCACCCCAATTAAAGAGAAGCAGTTCTTC
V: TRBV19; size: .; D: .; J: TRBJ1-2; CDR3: CASDSGFYGYTF; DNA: TGTGCCAGTGACAGCGGATTCTATGGCTACACCTTC
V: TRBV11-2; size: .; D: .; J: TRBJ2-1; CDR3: CASSLGVSWSYNEQFF; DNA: TGTGCCAGCAGCTTAGGGGTTAGCTGGTCCTACAATGAGCAGTTCTTC
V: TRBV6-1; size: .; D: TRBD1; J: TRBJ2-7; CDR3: CASSLDRTYYEQYF; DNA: TGTGCCAGCAGTTTGGACAGGACTTACTACGAGCAGTACTTC
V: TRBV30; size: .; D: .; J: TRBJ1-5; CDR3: CAWAGGGDQPQHF; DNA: TGTGCCTGGGCGGGTGGAGGGGATCAGCCCCAGCATTTT
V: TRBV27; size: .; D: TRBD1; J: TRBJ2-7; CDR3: CASSLRTGVFYEQYF; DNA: TGTGCCAGCAGTTTACGGACAGGGGTCTTTTACGAGCAGTACTTC
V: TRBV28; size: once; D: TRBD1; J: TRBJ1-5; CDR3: CASSNGQGIRNQPQHF; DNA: TGTGCCAGCAGCAACGGACAGGGGATTCGCAATCAGCCCCAGCATTTT
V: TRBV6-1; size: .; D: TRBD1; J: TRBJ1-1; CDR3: CASSAFQGAEAFF; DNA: TGTGCCAGCAGTGCATTTCAGGGGGCTGAAGCTTTCTTT
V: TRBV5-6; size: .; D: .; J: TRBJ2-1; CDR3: CASSLWNEQFF; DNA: TGTGCCAGCAGCTTGTGGAATGAGCAGTTCTTC
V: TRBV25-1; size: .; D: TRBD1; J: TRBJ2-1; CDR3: CASSTTGGGYNEQFF; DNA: TGTGCCAGCAGTACTACAGGGGGCGGCTACAATGAGCAGTTCTTC
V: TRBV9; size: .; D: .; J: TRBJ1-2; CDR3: CASSPPQAYNYGYTF; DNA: TGTGCCAGCAGCCCACCACAGGCCTATAACTATGGCTACACCTTC
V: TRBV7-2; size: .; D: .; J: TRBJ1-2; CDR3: CASSSRRGDYGYTF; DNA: TGTGCCAGCAGCTCACGGAGGGGTGACTATGGCTACACCTTC
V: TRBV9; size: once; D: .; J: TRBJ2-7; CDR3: CASSVDGDQLYEQYF; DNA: TGTGCCAGCAGCGTAGATGGGGATCAGCTCTACGAGCAGTACTTC
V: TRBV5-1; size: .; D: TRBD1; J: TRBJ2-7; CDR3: CASSLQGQVYHEQYF; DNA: TGCGCCAGCAGCTTGCAAGGACAGGTTTACCACGAGCAGTACTTC
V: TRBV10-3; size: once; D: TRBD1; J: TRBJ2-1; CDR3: CAIRKNRGSSYNEQFF; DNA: TGTGCCATCAGGAAGAACAGGGGAAGCTCCTACAATGAGCAGTTCTTC
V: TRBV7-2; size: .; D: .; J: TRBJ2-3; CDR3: CASSRKRSGRTQYF; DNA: TGTGCCAGCAGCCGAAAAAGGTCGGGGCGTACGCAGTATTTT
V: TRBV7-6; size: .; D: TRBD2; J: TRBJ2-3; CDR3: CASSALAGAADTQYF; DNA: TGTGCCAGCAGCGCCCTAGCGGGAGCAGCCGATACGCAGTATTTT
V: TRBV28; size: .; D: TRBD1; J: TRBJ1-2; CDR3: CASSDRVYYGYTF; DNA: TGTGCCAGCAGTGACAGGGTCTACTATGGCTACACCTTC
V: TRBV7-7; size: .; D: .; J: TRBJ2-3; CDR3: CASSLALDGVFTDTQYF; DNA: TGTGCTAGCAGCTTAGCGCTGGACGGAGTTTTCACAGATACGCAGTATTTT
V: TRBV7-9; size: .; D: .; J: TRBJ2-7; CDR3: CASSLGQGALYEQYF; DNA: TGTGCCAGCAGCTTAGGGCAGGGTGCCCTCTACGAGCAGTACTTC
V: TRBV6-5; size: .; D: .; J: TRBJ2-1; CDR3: CASTHGSGRVQFF; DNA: TGTGCCAGCACCCACGGGTCGGGACGAGTGCAGTTCTTC
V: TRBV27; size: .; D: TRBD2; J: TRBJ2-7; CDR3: CASSEAGLAGGTYEQYF; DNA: TGTGCCAGCAGTGAGGCCGGCCTAGCGGGAGGTACCTACGAGCAGTACTTC
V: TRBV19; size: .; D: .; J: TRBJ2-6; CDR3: CASSISGANVLTF; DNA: TGTGCCAGTAGTATATCCGGGGCCAACGTCCTGACTTTC
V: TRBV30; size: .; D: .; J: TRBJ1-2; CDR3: CAWSAGHSYGYTF; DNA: TGTGCCTGGAGTGCGGGACACTCCTATGGCTACACCTTC
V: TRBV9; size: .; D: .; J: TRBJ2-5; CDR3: CASSLDGYQETQYF; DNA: TGTGCCAGCAGCCTAGACGGATACCAAGAGACCCAGTACTTC
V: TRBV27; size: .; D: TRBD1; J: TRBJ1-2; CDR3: CASRRTGDYGYTF; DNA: TGTGCCAGCAGGAGGACAGGGGACTATGGCTACACCTTC
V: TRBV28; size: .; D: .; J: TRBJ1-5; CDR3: CASSTSNQPQHF; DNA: TGTGCCAGCAGTACTAGCAATCAGCCCCAGCATTTT
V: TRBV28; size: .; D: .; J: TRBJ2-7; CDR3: CASSLSYIGSGLYEQYF; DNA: TGTGCCAGCAGTTTGTCTTATATAGGGTCGGGCCTCTACGAGCAGTACTTC
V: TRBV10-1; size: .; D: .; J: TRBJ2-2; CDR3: CASSPLEGGKLFF; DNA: TGCGCCAGCAGTCCCCTTGAGGGGGGGAAGCTGTTTTTT
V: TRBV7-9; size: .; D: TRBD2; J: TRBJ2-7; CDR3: CASYRRGVGTSGSSYEQYF; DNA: TGTGCCAGCTATCGAAGGGGGGTTGGGACTAGCGGGAGCTCCTACGAGCAGTACTTC
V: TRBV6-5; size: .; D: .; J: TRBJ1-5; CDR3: CASSVAGAQPQHF; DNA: TGTGCCAGCAGTGTAGCAGGGGCTCAGCCCCAGCATTTT
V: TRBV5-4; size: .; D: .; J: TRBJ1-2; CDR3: CASSPLGQPNYGYTF; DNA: TGTGCCAGCAGCCCGTTGGGACAACCGAACTATGGCTACACCTTC
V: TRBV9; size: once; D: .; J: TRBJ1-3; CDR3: CASKQGLSGNTIYF; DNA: TGTGCCAGCAAACAGGGCCTCTCTGGAAACACCATATATTTT
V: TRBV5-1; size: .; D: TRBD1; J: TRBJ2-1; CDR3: CASSFQGVEQFF; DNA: TGCGCCAGCAGCTTCCAGGGGGTCGAGCAGTTCTTC
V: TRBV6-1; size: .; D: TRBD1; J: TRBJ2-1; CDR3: CASSGDRGQYNEQFF; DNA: TGTGCCAGCAGTGGTGACAGGGGACAATACAATGAGCAGTTCTTC
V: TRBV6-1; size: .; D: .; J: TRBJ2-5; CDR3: CASSVVGLIEETQYF; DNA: TGTGCCAGCAGTGTAGTCGGTCTGATCGAGGAGACCCAGTACTTC
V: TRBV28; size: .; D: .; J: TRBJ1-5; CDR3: CASSFNQPQHF; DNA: TGTGCCAGCAGTTTTAATCAGCCCCAGCATTTT
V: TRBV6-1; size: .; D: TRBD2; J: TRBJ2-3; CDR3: CASSGLSGRTDTQYF; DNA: TGTGCCAGCAGTGGACTTAGCGGGAGGACAGATACGCAGTATTTT